Shown below are 25 T cell receptor beta chains from a single sample sequenced in a study of T cell responses to AZD1222 COVID-19 vaccine. This table comes from immunoSEQ multiplex PCR, and its TCRdb copy is limited to in-frame clones, with some not included. The sample includes approximately 110,000 clones, more than 70% of them seen just once. Source: peripheral blood, taken on day 0 of AZD1222 vaccination. Receptors originate from an adult in good health.

The chain combines TRBV24-1 with TRBJ2-2, with D possibly matching TRBD1 (5 bases). V shed 7 bases and J shed 1 base, with 15 bases lying between them. Germline V CDR1 and CDR2: KGHDR, SFDVKD. This CDR3 has 16 amino acids. CDR3 loop: CATSKNPGQNTGELFF. As DNA, the CDR3 is TGTGCCACCAGCAAGAACCCCGGACAGAACACCGGGGAGCTGTTTTTT.

The V and J genes are TRBV5-6 and TRBJ1-1, with D uncertain. V lost 1 base and J 1 base, leaving 14 bases between the germline ends. CDR3 length: 16 amino acids. CDR1 and CDR2 from the germline V gene are SGHDT and YYEEEE. The CDR3, as DNA: TGTGCCAGCAGCTTGAGGATAGGGAGGGCGAACACTGAAGCTTTCTTT. Amino acids: CASSLRIGRANTEAFF.

This rearrangement joins TRBV3-1 (or the pseudogene TRBV3-2) to TRBJ2-1; D is ambiguous. The CDR3 length is 13 residues. V was pared by 0 bases and J by 9 bases, with 9 bases between. Per the germline V gene, CDR1 is LGHDT and CDR2 is YNNKEL (reference sequence). The CDR3 here is CASSQDPVSEQFF. The CDR3 bases are TGTGCCAGCAGCCAAGATCCTGTTAGTGAGCAGTTCTTC.

This clone showed up just once. The chain uses TRBV6-1 and TRBJ2-6; D unclear. The germline CDR1 and CDR2 sequences are MNHNS and SASEGT. The CDR3 has 16 residues. V was clipped by 2 bases and J by 0 bases, with 8 bases between them. CDR3 nucleotide sequence: TGTGCCAGCAGTGAAACAGCCTTCTCTGGGGCCAACGTCCTGACTTTC. It translates to CASSETAFSGANVLTF.

The chain couples TRBV24-1 to TRBJ1-2; the D is unclear. The CDR3 contains 13 residues. The germline gives CDR1 KGHDR, CDR2 SFDVKD. Trimming took off 4 bases at V and 3 bases at J, with 8 bases between the two ends. The CDR3 sequence: CATSDRWDYGYTF. In DNA, the CDR3 is TGTGCCACCAGTGACAGGTGGGACTATGGCTACACCTTC.

The chain carries TRBV27 and TRBJ2-1, with a possible D match to TRBD1 (6 bases). CDR1 MNHEY and CDR2 SMNVEV come from the germline V gene (reference sequence). V shed 5 bases and J shed 3 bases, with 8 bases lying between them. The CDR3 loop spans 13 amino acids. CDR3 in DNA: TGTGCCAGCAGTCTGGACAGCTACAATGAGCAGTTCTTC. Protein product: CASSLDSYNEQFF.

The V gene is TRBV5-4, the J gene TRBJ2-3; tentatively, D is TRBD2 (6 bases). CDR3 length equals 15 residues. Germline values: CDR1 SGHNT, CDR2 YYREEE (reference sequence). V dropped 4 bases and J dropped 1 base, with 13 bases sitting between them. DNA of the CDR3: TGTGCCAGCAGCAGTCCTTGGGGGGGCACAGATACGCAGTATTTT. It specifies CASSSPWGGTDTQYF.

V usage is TRBV2 and J usage is TRBJ2-3; D remains ambiguous. The germline gives CDR1 SNHLY, CDR2 FYNNEI. The CDR3 length is 10 residues. V lost 7 bases and J 6 bases, leaving 5 bases between the germline ends. CDR3 bases: TGTGCCAGCACCCGGGATACGCAGTATTTT. This translates into CASTRDTQYF. The whole variable domain, filled in from reference TRBV2 and TRBJ2-3, reads EPEVTQTPSHQVTQMGQEVILRCVPISNHLYFYWYRQILGQKVEFLVSFYNNEISEKSEIFDDQFSVERPDGSNFTLKIRSTKLEDSAMYFCASTRDTQYFGPGTRLTVL.

The chain employs TRBV19 and TRBJ2-3; TRBD2 aligns across 7 bases. This CDR3 has 14 amino acids. Germline CDR1 and CDR2: LNHDA and SQIVND (reference sequence). Losses at the gene ends were 3 bases for V and 2 bases for J; bases not matched to a gene: 2. The DNA of the CDR3 is TGTGCCAGTAGTATCCGGGACTACACAGATACGCAGTATTTT. It encodes CASSIRDYTDTQYF.

This rearrangement joins TRBV5-4 to TRBJ2-1; 8 bases are shared with TRBD1. Germline V CDR1 and CDR2: SGHNT, YYREEE (reference sequence). CDR3 length: 14 residues. V trimming: 1 base; J trimming: 8 bases; junction bases outside the gene matches: 5. The CDR3 coding sequence is TGTGCCAGCAGCTTGCAGGGGGCAAGCCATGAGCAGTTCTTC. Translated: CASSLQGASHEQFF. The entire variable domain, with the rest obtained from reference TRBV5-4 and TRBJ2-1, is as follows: ETGVTQSPTHLIKTRGQQVTLRCSSQSGHNTVSWYQQALGQGPQFIFQYYREEENGRGNFPPRFSGLQFPNYSSELNVNALELDDSALYLCASSLQGASHEQFFGPGTRLTVL.

To note about this clone: The junction departs from the called germline gene at one end, perhaps through a read error. The V call is TRBV6-1, the J call TRBJ1-5; the D is unclear. Germline assignment: CDR1 MNHNS and CDR2 SASEGT. This CDR3 spans 13 amino acids. CDR3 coding DNA: TGTGCCAGCAGAGAAGGAGGCAATCAGCCCCAGCATTTT. Translated, it gives CASREGGNQPQHF.

The sample holds a few counts of this clone. This chain joins TRBV6-6 and TRBJ2-3; no clear D. V was clipped by 0 bases and J by 4 bases, with 8 bases between them. This CDR3 is built from 14 residues. Germline V lookup: CDR1 MNHNY, CDR2 SVGAGI (reference sequence). The CDR3 DNA reads as TGTGCCAGCAGTTACTCGTTTTTTTCAGATACGCAGTATTTT. Translated: CASSYSFFSDTQYF.

This chain joins TRBV30 and TRBJ1-2; D is uncertain. V was pared by 5 bases and J by 7 bases, with 14 bases between. CDR1 and CDR2 (germline): GTSNPN, SVGIG (reference sequence). This CDR3 has 12 residues. The CDR3 DNA reads as TGTGCCTGGGCCCCCTCCGAGGCTGGCTACACCTTC. This translates into CAWAPSEAGYTF. Using reference TRBV30 and TRBJ1-2 for the parts outside the CDR3, the full variable domain is SQTIHQWPATLVQPVGSPLSLECTVEGTSNPNLYWYRQAAGRGLQLLFYSVGIGQISSEVPQNLSASRPQDRQFILSSKKLLLSDSGFYLCAWAPSEAGYTFGSGTRLTVV.

This clone was seen more than once but under ten times. The chain is built from TRBV12-3 or TRBV12-4 and TRBJ1-6; tentative D call: TRBD1 (5 bases). V was pared by 3 bases and J by 13 bases, with 13 bases between. The CDR3 runs 13 residues. The CDR3 region is CASSFGAVRPLHF. In DNA form, the CDR3 reads TGTGCCAGCAGTTTTGGGGCGGTTCGGCCCCTCCACTTT.

V and J are TRBV5-5 and TRBJ2-7, with D maybe TRBD2 (6 bases). CDR1 is SGHKS, CDR2 YYEKEE, per germline (reference sequence). V lost 3 bases and J 0 bases, leaving 7 bases between the germline ends. The CDR3 totals 13 residues. The CDR3 DNA sequence: TGTGCCAGCAGCTCGACTAGCTCCTACGAGCAGTACGTC. Protein sequence: CASSSTSSYEQYV.

The V and J genes are TRBV28 and TRBJ2-1, with TRBD2 identical over 10 bases. Germline V lookup: CDR1 MDHEN, CDR2 SYDVKM. V gave up 6 bases and J gave up 3 bases; unmatched junction bases: 5. The CDR3 sequence is 15 residues long. The CDR3 here is CASRSGGAVYNEQFF. The CDR3 region has the DNA TGTGCCAGCAGGAGCGGGGGGGCCGTCTACAATGAGCAGTTCTTC.

The V and J genes are TRBV6-6 and TRBJ2-7; maybe TRBD2 (5 bases). V was trimmed by 8 bases and J by 0 bases, leaving 8 bases between them. This CDR3 spans 12 amino acids. Germline values: CDR1 MNHNY, CDR2 SVGAGI (reference sequence). CDR3 coding DNA: TGTGCCAGCGGTCGGGGCTCCTACGAGCAGTACGTC. It encodes CASGRGSYEQYV.

The chain is built from TRBV29-1 and TRBJ1-1; D remains unclear. Germline CDR1 reads SQVTM; CDR2 reads ANQGSEA. The CDR3 sequence is 13 residues long. V was cut by 7 bases and J by 2 bases, with 14 bases left in between. Here the CDR3 reads CSASGRANTEAFF. The CDR3 DNA reads as TGCAGCGCCTCGGGGAGGGCAAACACTGAAGCTTTCTTT.

This chain joins TRBV3-1 (or the pseudogene TRBV3-2) and TRBJ2-1, with D perhaps matching TRBD2 (6 bases). CDR1 is LGHDT, CDR2 YNNKEL, per germline (reference sequence). The CDR3 is made up of 16 amino acids. Trimming shortened V by 4 bases and J by 0 bases, and 13 bases separated the two germline ends. CDR3 bases: TGTGCCAGCAGCCGTACGGGACTTTTCTCCTACAATGAGCAGTTCTTC. This translates into CASSRTGLFSYNEQFF.

This clone was counted only a few times. This chain links TRBV6-2 or TRBV6-3 with TRBJ2-3; the D gene could be TRBD1 or TRBD2 (6 bases each). CDR1 is MNHEY, CDR2 SVGEGT, per germline. Trimming left V 2 bases short and J 2 bases short, with 11 bases between. The CDR3 contains 15 residues. The CDR3 DNA reads as TGTGCCAGCAGTTACCTCGGGGGCTTCACAGATACGCAGTATTTT. Amino acids: CASSYLGGFTDTQYF.

This clone was seen once. V and J are TRBV9 and TRBJ1-1; 11 bases align to TRBD1. V lost 3 bases, J lost 6 bases, and 4 bases stayed unmatched. CDR3 length equals 14 residues. From germline, CDR1 is SGDLS and CDR2 YYNGEE. The CDR3: CASSADRGRSEAFF. The CDR3 DNA follows: TGTGCCAGCAGCGCGGACAGGGGGCGATCTGAAGCTTTCTTT.

V gene TRBV4-3 combines with J gene TRBJ1-1, with 8 bases lining up with TRBD1. CDR3 size: 15 residues. CDR1 and CDR2 (germline): LGHNA, YSLEER. V trimming: 5 bases; J trimming: 1 base; junction bases outside the gene matches: 6. The CDR3 spells CASSGRTGPNTEAFF. DNA of the CDR3: TGCGCCAGCAGCGGACGGACAGGGCCGAACACTGAAGCTTTCTTT.

The rearrangement links TRBV18 to TRBJ2-2, with D uncertain. This CDR3 contains 15 residues. Between the trimmed V and J ends, which lost 2 bases and 2 bases, there was a span of 9 bases. Germline V gene data show CDR1 as KGHSH and CDR2 as LQKENI. This chain's CDR3 is CASSPGRQNTGELFF. Here the CDR3 DNA reads TGTGCCAGCTCACCAGGGCGGCAAAACACCGGGGAGCTGTTTTTT.

Only one count was recorded for this clone. The chain employs TRBV6-1 and TRBJ1-1; D remains unclear. Trimming stripped 2 bases from V and 5 bases from J, with 12 bases between. The CDR3 consists of 14 residues. Germline CDR1 MNHNS, CDR2 SASEGT. For the CDR3, the DNA is TGTGCCAGCAGTGAAATTTTGGGGAGAACTGAAGCTTTCTTT. Translating gives CASSEILGRTEAFF.

The chain uses TRBV2 and TRBJ2-1; TRBD1 aligns across 10 bases. V shed 7 bases and J 5 bases; nucleotides not matched to a gene: 5. Germline assignment: CDR1 SNHLY and CDR2 FYNNEI. This CDR3 is built from 14 residues. CDR3 sequence reads: CASTVGQGHNEQFF. The DNA for the CDR3 is TGTGCCAGCACCGTGGGACAGGGGCACAATGAGCAGTTCTTC.